This note documents a single TCR beta chain sequence. Antigen specificity is unknown. The sample originates from a study of Graves' ophthalmopathy and Graves' hyperthyroidism. Germline lookup yields CDR1 SGHTS and CDR2 YDEGEE. This CDR3 is built from 14 residues. V was shortened by 7 bases and J by 0 bases, with 11 bases between the two germline ends. Amplified material comprised TCR beta CDR3 regions derived from RNA transcripts. An opening RT-PCR round employed HTBI primers and preceded a second-round multiplex PCR. TCRdb re-called the multiplex PCR reads with MiXCR, one entry per CDR3 protein. The sample consists of some 410,000 distinct CDR3 sequences, 20% to 25% of them appearing once. The study's findings and limits: In blood, most expanded thyroid clonotypes above 0.001 frequency were also detected.

Specimen: peripheral blood. The receptor's source is a woman aged 18-35 years with stable Graves' hyperthyroidism. The chain employs TRBV5-8 and TRBJ1-5; D remains unclear. The CDR3 coding sequence is TGTGCCAGCGAGCCGGAATATAGCAATCAGCCCCAGCATTTT. This gives the protein CASEPEYSNQPQHF. The full variable domain, rest sourced from reference TRBV5-8 and TRBJ1-5, is EAGVTQSPTHLIKTRGQQATLRCSPISGHTSVYWYQQALGLGLQFLLWYDEGEERNRGNFPPRFSGRQFPNYSSELNVNALELEDSALYLCASEPEYSNQPQHFGDGTRLSIL.